Each of the 32 T cell receptor beta chains below was sequenced from the same sample in a study of monozygotic twins with inflammatory bowel disease. TCRdb re-called the 5' RACE reads and catalogs CDR3 proteins one per entry, DNA excluded. The sample includes approximately 160,000 distinct CDR3 sequences. The sample consisted of blood. These receptors were taken from a human donor with ulcerative colitis or Crohn's disease, or a healthy co-twin of an affected twin (not recorded which).

V gene TRBV5-1 combines with J gene TRBJ2-2; TCRdb's D call, TRBD2, is unchecked because there is no DNA. The germline gives CDR1 SGHRS, CDR2 YFSETQ. The CDR3 runs 18 residues. CDR3 sequence: CASSPGLAGGENTGELFF.

The chain has TRBV7-6 and TRBJ2-7; the D call from TCRdb, TRBD1, cannot be confirmed without DNA. The germline V gene has CDR1 SGHVS and CDR2 FNYEAQ. CDR3 length equals 16 residues. CDR3 amino acids: CASSLGNGASSYEQYF.

The chain carries TRBV5-5 and TRBJ2-5. Germline V gene data show CDR1 as SGHKS and CDR2 as YYEKEE (reference sequence). The CDR3 length is 15 residues. The CDR3 spells CASSLAGFIQETQYF.

This chain joins TRBV5-1 and TRBJ2-7; TCRdb gives TRBD1 as the D gene, but with no DNA this cannot be confirmed. This CDR3 is 15 amino acids long. Per the germline V gene, CDR1 is SGHRS and CDR2 is YFSETQ. CDR3 protein: CASSFGSGIGYEQYF.

V gene TRBV12-3 or TRBV12-4 combines with J gene TRBJ2-3; TCRdb outputs TRBD2, but without DNA this stays unchecked. CDR3 length: 14 residues. CDR3: CASTQRESADTQYF.

V is TRBV11-2 and J is TRBJ1-1; TCRdb returns TRBD1, unconfirmable since there is no DNA. Germline-derived CDR1 and CDR2 are SGHAT and FQNNGV. The CDR3 has 15 residues. CDR3 sequence: CASSLDRGPGTEAFF.

V and J are TRBV7-3 and TRBJ2-3; with no DNA, the TCRdb D assignment of TRBD2 cannot be verified. The CDR3 length is 15 residues. The germline V gene encodes CDR1 SGHTA and CDR2 FQGTGA. CDR3 protein: CASSTSGSGADTQYF.

The chain uses TRBV19 and TRBJ2-2; with no DNA, the TCRdb D assignment of TRBD1 cannot be verified. Germline V gene sequence: CDR1 LNHDA, CDR2 SQIVND (reference sequence). This CDR3 has 15 residues. This chain's CDR3 is CASSYYRADTGELFF.

The chain recombines TRBV20-1 with TRBJ2-1; TCRdb lists TRBD1, though no DNA is available to test this call. CDR3 size: 13 residues. Germline V gives CDR1 DFQATT, CDR2 SNEGSKA (reference sequence). CDR3 in amino acids: CSAREPLDVRQFF.

This sequence joins TRBV4-2 and TRBJ2-5; the TCRdb D gene call, TRBD2, has no DNA to confirm it. This CDR3 is built from 15 residues. Germline loops: CDR1 LGHNA, CDR2 YNFKEQ. The CDR3: CASSQVSGGVGAQYF.

The rearrangement joins TRBV11-2 to TRBJ1-5; no DNA is available, so the TRBD1 call from TCRdb remains unchecked. Germline loops: CDR1 SGHAT, CDR2 FQNNGV. CDR3 length: 13 residues. The CDR3 loop is CASSRDRSQPQHF.

The CDR3 spells CASSLDRPESPLHF. The V and J genes are TRBV5-1 and TRBJ1-6. Germline lookup yields CDR1 SGHRS and CDR2 YFSETQ. There are 14 residues in the CDR3.

The genes are TRBV7-9 and TRBJ2-5; TCRdb returns TRBD1, unconfirmable since there is no DNA. CDR1 is SEHNR, CDR2 FQNEAQ, per germline (reference sequence). The length of the CDR3 is 17 residues. CDR3 amino acids: CASSLRDRGRSGETQYF.

The chain employs TRBV5-5 and TRBJ2-5; TCRdb's D call, TRBD1, is unchecked because there is no DNA. This CDR3 has 18 residues. The germline gives CDR1 SGHKS, CDR2 YYEKEE (reference sequence). The CDR3 region is CASSAGPHFGTEGETQYF. The entire variable domain, with the rest obtained from reference TRBV5-5 and TRBJ2-5, is as follows: DAGVTQSPTHLIKTRGQQVTLRCSPISGHKSVSWYQQVLGQGPQFIFQYYEKEERGRGNFPDRFSARQFPNYSSELNVNALLLGDSALYLCASSAGPHFGTEGETQYFGPGTRLLVL.

V gene TRBV3-1 combines with J gene TRBJ1-1; TCRdb indicates TRBD1, and absent DNA this call remains unverified. The V gene's germline CDR1 is LGHDT and CDR2 YNNKEL (reference sequence). This CDR3 contains 15 residues. The CDR3 here is CASSARQGYNTEAFF. Full variable domain (rest looked up from reference TRBV3-1 and TRBJ1-1): DTAVSQTPKYLVTQMGNDKSIKCEQNLGHDTMYWYKQDSKKFLKIMFSYNNKELIINETVPNRFSPKSPDKAHLNLHINSLELGDSAVYFCASSARQGYNTEAFFGQGTRLTVV.

The chain uses TRBV12-3 or TRBV12-4 and TRBJ1-3. The length of the CDR3 is 12 residues. CDR3 sequence: CASGEGRGAIYF.

The J gene is TRBJ1-1, the V gene TRBV5-1. This CDR3 has 13 amino acids. Germline V gene data show CDR1 as SGHRS and CDR2 as YFSETQ. CDR3 residues: CASSLPGRPEAFF.

The J gene is TRBJ1-2, the V gene TRBV20-1; there is no DNA to check the TCRdb D call of TRBD1. From germline, CDR1 is DFQATT and CDR2 SNEGSKA (reference sequence). This CDR3 spans 14 amino acids. The CDR3 is CSAGLGTVNYGYTF.

V and J are TRBV21-1 and TRBJ2-1; TCRdb's D call of TRBD2 is untestable without DNA. TRBV21-1 corresponds to a pseudogene. The CDR3 totals 17 residues. The CDR3: CASSKGCAGGQTNEQFF.

The chain recombines TRBV7-6 with TRBJ1-3; TCRdb's D call, TRBD1, is unchecked because there is no DNA. From germline, CDR1 is SGHVS and CDR2 FNYEAQ. The CDR3 covers 16 residues. CDR3 amino acids: CASSLDRSSSGNTIYF. Full variable domain (remainder filled in from reference TRBV7-6 and TRBJ1-3): GAGVSQSPRYKVTKRGQDVALRCDPISGHVSLYWYRQALGQGPEFLTYFNYEAQQDKSGLPNDRFSAERPEGSISTLTIQRTEQRDSAMYRCASSLDRSSSGNTIYFGEGSWLTVV.

The rearrangement links TRBV7-8 to TRBJ2-3; the TCRdb call, TRBD1, lacks DNA for checking. CDR3 length: 17 amino acids. Per the germline V gene, CDR1 is SGHVS and CDR2 is FQNEAQ. CDR3 region: CASSSTYRGLSPDTQYF.

This chain connects TRBV20-1 to TRBJ1-5; the D gene TCRdb calls, TRBD1, cannot be checked with no DNA. Per the germline V gene, CDR1 is DFQATT and CDR2 is SNEGSKA (reference sequence). The CDR3 runs 13 residues. The CDR3: CSAGGQGGQPQHF.

The chain joins TRBV5-1 to TRBJ2-5; TCRdb's D gene call, TRBD1, goes unchecked for lack of DNA. This CDR3 contains 15 residues. Germline V gives CDR1 SGHRS, CDR2 YFSETQ. The CDR3: CASSLGQGAYETQYF.

The chain links TRBV5-1 to TRBJ1-4; TCRdb's D gene call, TRBD1, goes unchecked for lack of DNA. The V gene's germline CDR1 is SGHRS and CDR2 YFSETQ. The CDR3 contains 18 residues. The CDR3 reads CASSSRQQGRRTNEKLFF.

The rearrangement links TRBV10-3 to TRBJ2-1; no DNA is available, so the TRBD2 call from TCRdb remains unchecked. The CDR3 has 15 amino acids. Germline-derived CDR1 and CDR2 are ENHRY and SYGVKD. The CDR3 loop is CAITSLAGGPREQFF.

The gene calls are TRBV6-2 or TRBV6-3 and TRBJ2-1; TCRdb returns TRBD2, unconfirmable since there is no DNA. This CDR3 spans 17 amino acids. Germline assignment: CDR1 MNHEY and CDR2 SVGEGT. CDR3 sequence reads: CASSYYLGLAGSNEQFF.

The chain uses TRBV6-5 and TRBJ2-3. The germline CDR1 and CDR2 sequences are MNHEY and SVGAGI. The CDR3 loop spans 14 amino acids. The CDR3 sequence is CASSYSLRTDTQYF.

V is TRBV7-6 and J is TRBJ1-6. From germline, CDR1 is SGHVS and CDR2 FNYEAQ. The CDR3 sequence is 16 residues long. CDR3 loop: CASSLAGPSYNSPLHF.

The genes are TRBV29-1 and TRBJ2-2; TCRdb indicates TRBD2, and absent DNA this call remains unverified. Germline V gene lookup returns CDR1 SQVTM and CDR2 ANQGSEA. This CDR3 contains 12 residues. This CDR3 is CSGARSTGELFF.

The rearrangement uses TRBV21-1 and TRBJ2-1; TCRdb designates TRBD2, a call that cannot be tested without DNA. TRBV21-1 is assigned pseudogene status. The CDR3 sequence is 18 residues long. CDR3 loop: CASSHPGLAGVTYNEQFF.

The CDR3 region is CASSVTGARGTEAFF. The genes are TRBV9 and TRBJ1-1; TCRdb selects TRBD1, and the lack of DNA leaves this call unchecked. The CDR3 sequence is 15 residues long. CDR1 and CDR2 from the germline V gene are SGDLS and YYNGEE.

The chain recombines TRBV7-9 with TRBJ1-1; TCRdb proposes TRBD1, but this gene call is untestable without DNA. The germline CDR1 and CDR2 sequences are SEHNR and FQNEAQ (reference sequence). This CDR3 contains 16 residues. The CDR3 region is CASSFGNWGQNTEAFF.